Reported below is one TCR beta chain. V was clipped by 2 bases and J by 5 bases; unmatched bases: 6. Germline V gene data show CDR1 as SGDLS and CDR2 as YYNGEE. This CDR3 is built from 15 residues. The data belong to a study of T cells after yellow fever vaccination. Using its own MiXCR run on the 5' RACE reads, TCRdb lists one record per CDR3 protein. Of approximately 260,000 distinct CDR3 sequences detected, about 5.2% appear once; the ten largest clones hold 2.5% to 4%. This clonotype was obtained from a man younger than 35 who received the YFV17D yellow fever vaccine. The V gene is TRBV9, the J gene TRBJ1-2; 10 bases agree with TRBD1. The input for sequencing was CD4+ T cells sorted from PBMCs, taken on the day of the yellow fever booster vaccination. CDR3 DNA sequence: TGTGCCAGCAGCGTCTCCGGGACAGGGGAATATGGCTACACCTTC. The encoded protein is CASSVSGTGEYGYTF.